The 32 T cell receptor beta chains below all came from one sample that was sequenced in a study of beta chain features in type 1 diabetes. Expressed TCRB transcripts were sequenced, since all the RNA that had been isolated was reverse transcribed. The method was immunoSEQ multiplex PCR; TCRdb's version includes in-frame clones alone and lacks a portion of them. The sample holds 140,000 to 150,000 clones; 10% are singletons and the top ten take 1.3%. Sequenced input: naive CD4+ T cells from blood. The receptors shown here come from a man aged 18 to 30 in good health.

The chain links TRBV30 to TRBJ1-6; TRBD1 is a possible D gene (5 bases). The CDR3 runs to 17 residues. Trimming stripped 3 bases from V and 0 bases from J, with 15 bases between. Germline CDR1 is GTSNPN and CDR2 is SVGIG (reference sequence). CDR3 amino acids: CAWRAGRLSSYNSPLHF. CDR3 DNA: TGTGCCTGGAGGGCGGGACGTTTGAGCTCCTATAATTCACCCCTCCACTTT.

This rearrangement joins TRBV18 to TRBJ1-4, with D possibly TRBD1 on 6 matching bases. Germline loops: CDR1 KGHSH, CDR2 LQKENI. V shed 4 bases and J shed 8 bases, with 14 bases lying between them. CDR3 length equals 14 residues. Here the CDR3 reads CASSHGQQWEKLFF. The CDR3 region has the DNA TGTGCCAGCTCACACGGACAGCAATGGGAAAAACTGTTTTTT.

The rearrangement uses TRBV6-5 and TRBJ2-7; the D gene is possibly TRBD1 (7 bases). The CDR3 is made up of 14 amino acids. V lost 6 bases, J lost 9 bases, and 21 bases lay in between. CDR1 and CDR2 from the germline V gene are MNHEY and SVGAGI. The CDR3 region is CASSSRQGGDGQYF. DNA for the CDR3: TGTGCCAGCAGCTCAAGACAGGGCGGGGACGGGCAGTACTTC.

CDR3 residues: CASSQEAMRLNTEAFF. In DNA form, the CDR3 reads TGCGCCAGCAGCCAAGAAGCGATGCGACTGAACACTGAAGCTTTCTTT. V gene TRBV4-3 combines with J gene TRBJ1-1; no firm D call. CDR1 LGHNA and CDR2 YSLEER come from the germline V gene. Trimming removed 0 bases from V and 0 bases from J, with 11 bases in between. The CDR3 loop spans 16 amino acids.

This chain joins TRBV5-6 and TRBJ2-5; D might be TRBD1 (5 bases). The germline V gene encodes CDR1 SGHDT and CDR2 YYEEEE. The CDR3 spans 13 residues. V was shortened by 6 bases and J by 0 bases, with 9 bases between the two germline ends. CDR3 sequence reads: CASTRQHQETQYF. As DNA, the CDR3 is TGTGCCAGCACCCGACAGCACCAAGAGACCCAGTACTTC.

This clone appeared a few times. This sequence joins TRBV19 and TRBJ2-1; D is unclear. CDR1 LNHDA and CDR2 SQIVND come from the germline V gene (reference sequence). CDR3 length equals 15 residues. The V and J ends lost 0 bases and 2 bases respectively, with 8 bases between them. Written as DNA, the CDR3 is TGTGCCAGTAGTATAGACAGGCCGACCTACAATGAGCAGTTCTTC. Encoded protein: CASSIDRPTYNEQFF.

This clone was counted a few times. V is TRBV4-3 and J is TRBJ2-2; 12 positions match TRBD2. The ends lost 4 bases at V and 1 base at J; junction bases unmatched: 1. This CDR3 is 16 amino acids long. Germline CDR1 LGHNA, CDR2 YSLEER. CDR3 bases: TGCGCCAGCAGCCGGGGACTAGCGGGGAACACCGGGGAGCTGTTTTTT. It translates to CASSRGLAGNTGELFF.

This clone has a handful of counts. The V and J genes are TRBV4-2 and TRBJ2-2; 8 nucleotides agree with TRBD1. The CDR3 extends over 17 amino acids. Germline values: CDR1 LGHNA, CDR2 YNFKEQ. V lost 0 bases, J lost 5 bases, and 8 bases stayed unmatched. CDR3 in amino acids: CASSQDPQGARTGELFF. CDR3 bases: TGTGCCAGCAGCCAAGACCCCCAGGGGGCAAGGACCGGGGAGCTGTTTTTT.

As DNA, the CDR3 is TGCAGCGTTGAACGGGACAACTCCTACGAGCAGTACTTC. Translating it yields CSVERDNSYEQYF. The J gene is TRBJ2-7, the V gene TRBV29-1; perhaps TRBD1 as D (6 bases). V lost 2 bases, J lost 0 bases, and 8 bases lay in between. The germline V gene encodes CDR1 SQVTM and CDR2 ANQGSEA. This CDR3 is 13 amino acids long.

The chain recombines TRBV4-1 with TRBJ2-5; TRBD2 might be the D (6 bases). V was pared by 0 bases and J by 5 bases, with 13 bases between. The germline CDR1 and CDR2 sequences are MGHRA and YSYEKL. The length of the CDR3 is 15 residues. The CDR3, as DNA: TGCGCCAGCAGCCAAGAATCGGCGGGGCGGGAGACCCAGTACTTC. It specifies CASSQESAGRETQYF.

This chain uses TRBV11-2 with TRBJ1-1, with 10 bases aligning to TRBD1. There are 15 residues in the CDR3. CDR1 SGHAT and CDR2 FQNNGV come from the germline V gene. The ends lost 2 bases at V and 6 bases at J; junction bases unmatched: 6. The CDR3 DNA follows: TGTGCCAGCAGCTTAAATTGGGACAGGGGATCTGAAGCTTTCTTT. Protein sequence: CASSLNWDRGSEAFF.

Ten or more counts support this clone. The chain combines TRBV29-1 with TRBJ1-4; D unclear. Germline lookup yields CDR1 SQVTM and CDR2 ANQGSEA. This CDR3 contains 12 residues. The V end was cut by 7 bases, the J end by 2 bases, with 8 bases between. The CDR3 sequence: CSGWATNEKLFF. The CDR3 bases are TGCAGCGGGTGGGCCACTAATGAAAAACTGTTTTTT.

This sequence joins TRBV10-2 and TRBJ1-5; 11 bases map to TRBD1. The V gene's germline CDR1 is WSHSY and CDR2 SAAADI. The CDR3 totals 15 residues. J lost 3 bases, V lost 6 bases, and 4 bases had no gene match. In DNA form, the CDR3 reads TGCGCCAGCAGAGGGGACAGGGGGAACAATCAGCCCCAGCATTTT. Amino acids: CASRGDRGNNQPQHF.

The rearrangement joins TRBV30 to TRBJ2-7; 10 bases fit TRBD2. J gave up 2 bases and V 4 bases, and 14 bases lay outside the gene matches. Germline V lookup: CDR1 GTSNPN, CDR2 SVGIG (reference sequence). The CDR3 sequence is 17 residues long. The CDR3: CAWKAPGASGGTYEQYF. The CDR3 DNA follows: TGTGCCTGGAAAGCCCCTGGGGCTAGCGGGGGTACCTACGAGCAGTACTTC.

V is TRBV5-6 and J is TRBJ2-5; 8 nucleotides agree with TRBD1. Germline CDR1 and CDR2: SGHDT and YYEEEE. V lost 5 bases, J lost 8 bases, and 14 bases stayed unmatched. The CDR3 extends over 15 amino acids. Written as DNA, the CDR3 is TGTGCCAGCAGGGCGGAGGGTATAACAGGGGGTACCCAGTACTTC. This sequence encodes CASRAEGITGGTQYF.

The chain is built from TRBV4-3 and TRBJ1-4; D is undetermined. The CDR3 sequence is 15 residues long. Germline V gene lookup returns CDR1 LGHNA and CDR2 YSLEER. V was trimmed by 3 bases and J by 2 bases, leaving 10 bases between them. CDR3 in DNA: TGCGCCAGCAGCCAGTCCCGGGTCACTAATGAAAAACTGTTTTTT. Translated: CASSQSRVTNEKLFF.

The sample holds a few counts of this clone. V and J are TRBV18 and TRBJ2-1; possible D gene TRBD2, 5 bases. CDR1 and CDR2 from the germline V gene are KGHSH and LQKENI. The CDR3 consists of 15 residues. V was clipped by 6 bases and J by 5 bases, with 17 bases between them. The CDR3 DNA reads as TGTGCCAGCTCCATGGACTCTTCTCGGGACAATGAGCAGTTCTTC. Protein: CASSMDSSRDNEQFF.

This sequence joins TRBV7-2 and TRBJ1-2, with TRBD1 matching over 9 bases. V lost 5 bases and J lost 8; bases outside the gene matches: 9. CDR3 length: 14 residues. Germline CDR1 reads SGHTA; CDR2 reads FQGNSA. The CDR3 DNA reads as TGTGCCAGCAGCCAGGACAGGGGATTTGACGGCTACACCTTC. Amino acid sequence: CASSQDRGFDGYTF.

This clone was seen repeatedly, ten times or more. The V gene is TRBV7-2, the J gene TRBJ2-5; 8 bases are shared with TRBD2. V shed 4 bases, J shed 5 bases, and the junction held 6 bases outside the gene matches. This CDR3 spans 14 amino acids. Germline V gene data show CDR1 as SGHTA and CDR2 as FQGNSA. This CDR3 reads CASSWTSRMETQYF. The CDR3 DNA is TGTGCCAGCAGCTGGACTAGCCGCATGGAGACCCAGTACTTC.

CDR3 bases: TGTGCCAGCAGCTTAAGGGGTTCCAATGAGCAGTTCTTC. This encodes CASSLRGSNEQFF. The rearrangement joins TRBV7-2 to TRBJ2-1, with D tentatively TRBD1 (5 bases). CDR3 length: 13 amino acids. The V end was cut by 2 bases, the J end by 6 bases, with 8 bases between. Germline V gene data show CDR1 as SGHTA and CDR2 as FQGNSA. The whole variable domain, filled in from reference TRBV7-2 and TRBJ2-1, reads GAGVSQSPSNKVTEKGKDVELRCDPISGHTALYWYRQSLGQGLEFLIYFQGNSAPDKSGLPSDRFSAERTGGSVSTLTIQRTQQEDSAVYLCASSLRGSNEQFFGPGTRLTVL.

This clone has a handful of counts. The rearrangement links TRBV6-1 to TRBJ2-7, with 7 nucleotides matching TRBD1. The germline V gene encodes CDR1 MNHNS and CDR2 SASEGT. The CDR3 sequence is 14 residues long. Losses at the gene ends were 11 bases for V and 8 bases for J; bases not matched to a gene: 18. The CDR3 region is CAATDRDRALKQYF. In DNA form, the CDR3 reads TGTGCCGCAACCGACCGGGACAGAGCCTTGAAGCAGTACTTC.

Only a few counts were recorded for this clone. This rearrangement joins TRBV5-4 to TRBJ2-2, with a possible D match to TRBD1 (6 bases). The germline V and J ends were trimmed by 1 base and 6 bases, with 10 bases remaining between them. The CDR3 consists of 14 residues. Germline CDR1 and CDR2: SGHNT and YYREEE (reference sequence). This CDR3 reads CASSLSRGPGELFF. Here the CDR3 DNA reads TGTGCCAGCAGCTTGAGCAGGGGCCCCGGGGAGCTGTTTTTT.

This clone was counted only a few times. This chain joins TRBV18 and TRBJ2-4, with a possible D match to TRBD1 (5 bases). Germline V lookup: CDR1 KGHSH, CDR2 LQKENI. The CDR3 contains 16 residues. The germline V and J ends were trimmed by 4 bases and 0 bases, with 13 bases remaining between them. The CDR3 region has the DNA TGTGCCAGCTCACTTACAGGCGCCCTAGCCAAAAACATTCAGTACTTC. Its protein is CASSLTGALAKNIQYF.

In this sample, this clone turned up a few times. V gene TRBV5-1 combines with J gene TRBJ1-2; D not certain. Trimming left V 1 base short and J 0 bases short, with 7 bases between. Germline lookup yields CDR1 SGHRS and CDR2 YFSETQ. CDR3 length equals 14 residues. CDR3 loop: CASSLRGSNYGYTF. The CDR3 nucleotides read TGCGCCAGCAGCTTGAGAGGGTCTAACTATGGCTACACCTTC.

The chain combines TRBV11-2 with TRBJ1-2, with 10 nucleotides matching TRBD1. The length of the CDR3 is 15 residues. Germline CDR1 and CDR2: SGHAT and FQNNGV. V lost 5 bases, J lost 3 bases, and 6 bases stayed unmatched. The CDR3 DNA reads TGTGCCAGCAGCATTGACAGGGGGCTGGACTATGGCTACACCTTC. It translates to CASSIDRGLDYGYTF.

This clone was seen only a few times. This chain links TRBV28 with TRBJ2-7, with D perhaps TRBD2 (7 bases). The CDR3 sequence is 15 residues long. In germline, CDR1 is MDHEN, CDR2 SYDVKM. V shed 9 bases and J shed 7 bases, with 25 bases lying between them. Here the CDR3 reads CASTVGGAAGTEQYF. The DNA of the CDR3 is TGTGCCAGTACGGTAGGGGGAGCAGCGGGAACGGAGCAGTACTTC.

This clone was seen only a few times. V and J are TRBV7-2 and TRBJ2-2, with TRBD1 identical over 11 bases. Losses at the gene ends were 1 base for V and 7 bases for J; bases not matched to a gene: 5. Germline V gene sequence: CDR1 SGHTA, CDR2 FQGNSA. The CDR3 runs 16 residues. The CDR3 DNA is TGTGCCAGCAGCTTAGGGGACAGGGGGAGAATCGGGGAGCTGTTTTTT. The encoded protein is CASSLGDRGRIGELFF.

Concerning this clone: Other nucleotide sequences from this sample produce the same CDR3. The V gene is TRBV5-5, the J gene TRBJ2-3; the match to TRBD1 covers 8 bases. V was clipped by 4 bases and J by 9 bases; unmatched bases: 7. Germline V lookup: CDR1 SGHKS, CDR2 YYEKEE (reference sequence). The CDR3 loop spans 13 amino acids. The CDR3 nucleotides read TGTGCCAGCAGCCTACTGGACAGGGAGACGCAGTATTTT. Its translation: CASSLLDRETQYF. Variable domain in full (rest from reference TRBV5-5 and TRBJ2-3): DAGVTQSPTHLIKTRGQQVTLRCSPISGHKSVSWYQQVLGQGPQFIFQYYEKEERGRGNFPDRFSARQFPNYSSELNVNALLLGDSALYLCASSLLDRETQYFGPGTRLTVL.

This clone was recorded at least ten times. CDR3 bases: TGTGCCAGCTCACCGGGACAGGGAGGCAATGAGCAGTTCTTC. Encoded protein: CASSPGQGGNEQFF. The chain carries TRBV18 and TRBJ2-1; the match to TRBD1 covers 9 bases. Per the germline V gene, CDR1 is KGHSH and CDR2 is LQKENI. CDR3 length equals 14 residues. The V and J ends lost 3 bases and 6 bases, in that order; junction bases with no gene match: 3. The entire variable domain, with the rest obtained from reference TRBV18 and TRBJ2-1, is as follows: NAGVMQNPRHLVRRRGQEARLRCSPMKGHSHVYWYRQLPEEGLKFMVYLQKENIIDESGMPKERFSAEFPKEGPSILRIQQVVRGDSAAYFCASSPGQGGNEQFFGPGTRLTVL.

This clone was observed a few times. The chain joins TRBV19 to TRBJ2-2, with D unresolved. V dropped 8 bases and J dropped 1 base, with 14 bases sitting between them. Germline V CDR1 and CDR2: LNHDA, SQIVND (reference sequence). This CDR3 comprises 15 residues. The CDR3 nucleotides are TGTGCCAGTGGGCTTCCAGGCCTGAACACCGGGGAGCTGTTTTTT. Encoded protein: CASGLPGLNTGELFF.

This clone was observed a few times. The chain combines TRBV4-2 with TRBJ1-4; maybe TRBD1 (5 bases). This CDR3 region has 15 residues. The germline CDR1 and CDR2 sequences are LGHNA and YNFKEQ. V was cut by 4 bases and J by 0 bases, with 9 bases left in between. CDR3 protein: CASSPDSATNEKLFF. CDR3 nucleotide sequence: TGTGCCAGCAGCCCCGACAGCGCAACTAATGAAAAACTGTTTTTT.

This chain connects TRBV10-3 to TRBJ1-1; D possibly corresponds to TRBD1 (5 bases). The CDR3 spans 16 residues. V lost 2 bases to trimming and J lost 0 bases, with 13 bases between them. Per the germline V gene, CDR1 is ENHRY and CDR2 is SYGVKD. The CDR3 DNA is TGTGCCATCAGTGAGAACAGGAGGGAAATGAACACTGAAGCTTTCTTT. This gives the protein CAISENRREMNTEAFF.